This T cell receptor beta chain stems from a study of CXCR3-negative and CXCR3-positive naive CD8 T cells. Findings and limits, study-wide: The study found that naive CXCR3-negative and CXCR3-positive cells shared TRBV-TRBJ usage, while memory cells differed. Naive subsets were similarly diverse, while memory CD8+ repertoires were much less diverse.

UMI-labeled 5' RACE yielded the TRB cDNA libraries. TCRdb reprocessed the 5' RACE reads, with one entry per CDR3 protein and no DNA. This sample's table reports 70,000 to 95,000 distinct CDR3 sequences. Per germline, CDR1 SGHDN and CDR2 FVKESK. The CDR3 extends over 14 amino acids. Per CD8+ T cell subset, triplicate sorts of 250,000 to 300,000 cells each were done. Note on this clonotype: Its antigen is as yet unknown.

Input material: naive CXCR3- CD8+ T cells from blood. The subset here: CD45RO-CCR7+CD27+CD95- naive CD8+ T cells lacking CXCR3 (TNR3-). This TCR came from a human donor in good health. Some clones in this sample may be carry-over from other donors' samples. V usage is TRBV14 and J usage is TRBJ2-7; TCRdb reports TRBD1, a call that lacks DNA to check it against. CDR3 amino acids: CASSPRTGSHEQYF.